This T cell receptor (beta chain) was captured in a study of shared clonotypes between healthy human individuals. This CDR3 comprises 13 residues. Trimming shortened V by 7 bases and J by 0 bases, and 7 bases separated the two germline ends. Germline-derived CDR1 and CDR2 are MDHEN and SYDVKM. The assay used deep level. Sequencing was performed with immunoSEQ multiplex PCR; in TCRdb, only in-frame clones are kept and a portion is missing. The table lists over a million clones, about 80% of them singletons, with roughly 1.4% in the top ten. The chain couples TRBV28 to TRBJ2-1, with D uncertain. Sequenced input: memory CD4+ T cells sorted from blood. Noted subset: CD45RA-negative fraction. The receptor was isolated from a man aged 18 to 35 in good health. The CDR3 coding sequence is TGTGCCAGCACTCCCGCCTCCTACAATGAGCAGTTCTTC. Encoded protein: CASTPASYNEQFF.